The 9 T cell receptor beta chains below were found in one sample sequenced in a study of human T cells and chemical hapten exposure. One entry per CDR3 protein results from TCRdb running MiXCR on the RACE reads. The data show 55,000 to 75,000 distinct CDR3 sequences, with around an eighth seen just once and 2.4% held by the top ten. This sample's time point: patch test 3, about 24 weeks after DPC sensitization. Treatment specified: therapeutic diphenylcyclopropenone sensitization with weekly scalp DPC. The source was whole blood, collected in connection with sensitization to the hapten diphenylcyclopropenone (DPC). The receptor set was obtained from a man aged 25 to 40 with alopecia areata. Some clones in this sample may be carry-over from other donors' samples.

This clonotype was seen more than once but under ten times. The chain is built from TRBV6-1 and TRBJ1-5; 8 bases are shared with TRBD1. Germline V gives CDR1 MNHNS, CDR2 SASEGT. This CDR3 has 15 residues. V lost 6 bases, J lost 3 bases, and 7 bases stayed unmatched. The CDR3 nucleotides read TGTGCCAGCAGAGTCCCAGGGGGCGACAATCAGCCCCAGCATTTT. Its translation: CASRVPGGDNQPQHF.

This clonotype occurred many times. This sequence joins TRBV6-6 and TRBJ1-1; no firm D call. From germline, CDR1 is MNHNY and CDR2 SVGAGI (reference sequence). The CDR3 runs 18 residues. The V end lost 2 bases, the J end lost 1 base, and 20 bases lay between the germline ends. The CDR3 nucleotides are TGTGCCAGCAGTTACCCCCGACGCCCCGGACGGCCGAACACTGAAGCTTTCTTT. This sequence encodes CASSYPRRPGRPNTEAFF.

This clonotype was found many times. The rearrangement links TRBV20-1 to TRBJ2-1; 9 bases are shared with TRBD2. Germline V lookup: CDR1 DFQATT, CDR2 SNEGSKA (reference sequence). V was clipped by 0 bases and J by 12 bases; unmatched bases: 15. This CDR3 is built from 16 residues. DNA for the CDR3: TGCAGTGCTAGAGATCCGGCTAGCGGGGACGCCGAGGTGCAGTTCTTC. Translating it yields CSARDPASGDAEVQFF.

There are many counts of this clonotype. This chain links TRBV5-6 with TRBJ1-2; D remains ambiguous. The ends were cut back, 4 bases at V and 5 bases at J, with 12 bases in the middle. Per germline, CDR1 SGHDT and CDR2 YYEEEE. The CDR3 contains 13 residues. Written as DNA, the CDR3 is TGTGCCAGCAGCCCGGACGGGGATTATGGCTACACCTTC. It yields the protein CASSPDGDYGYTF.

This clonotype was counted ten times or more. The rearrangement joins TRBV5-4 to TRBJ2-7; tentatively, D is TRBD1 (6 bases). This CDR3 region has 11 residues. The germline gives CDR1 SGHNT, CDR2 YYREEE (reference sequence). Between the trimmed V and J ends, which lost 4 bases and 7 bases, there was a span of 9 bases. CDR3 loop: CASSQGLEQYF. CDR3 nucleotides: TGTGCCAGCAGCCAGGGGTTGGAGCAGTACTTC.

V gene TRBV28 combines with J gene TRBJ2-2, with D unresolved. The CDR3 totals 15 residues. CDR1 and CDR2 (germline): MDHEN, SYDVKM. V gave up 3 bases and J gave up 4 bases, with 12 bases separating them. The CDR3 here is CASSLGTRPTGELFF. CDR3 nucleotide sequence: TGTGCCAGCAGTTTGGGCACCCGTCCCACCGGGGAGCTGTTTTTT.

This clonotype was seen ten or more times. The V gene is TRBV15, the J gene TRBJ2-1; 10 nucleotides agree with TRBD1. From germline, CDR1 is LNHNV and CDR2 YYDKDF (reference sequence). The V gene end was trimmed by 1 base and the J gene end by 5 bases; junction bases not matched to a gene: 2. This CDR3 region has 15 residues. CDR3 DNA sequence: TGTGCCACCAGCAGAGGGGGACAGGGGAACAATGAGCAGTTCTTC. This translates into CATSRGGQGNNEQFF.

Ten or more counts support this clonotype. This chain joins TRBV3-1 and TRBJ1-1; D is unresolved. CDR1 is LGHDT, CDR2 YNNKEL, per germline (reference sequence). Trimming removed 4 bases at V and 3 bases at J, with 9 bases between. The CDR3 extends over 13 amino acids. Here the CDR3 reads CASSLLVDTEAFF. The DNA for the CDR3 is TGTGCCAGCAGCCTGCTCGTTGACACTGAAGCTTTCTTT.

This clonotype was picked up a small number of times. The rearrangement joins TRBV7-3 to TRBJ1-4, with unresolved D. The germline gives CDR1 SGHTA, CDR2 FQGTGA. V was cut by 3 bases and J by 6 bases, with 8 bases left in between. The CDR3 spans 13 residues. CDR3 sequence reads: CASSLDRDEKLFF. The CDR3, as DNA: TGTGCCAGCAGCTTGGACCGGGATGAAAAACTGTTTTTT.